Detailed here is one TCR beta chain. The data belong to a study of blood T cell repertoires in COVID-19. Whole-study context: Samples of COVID-19 (acute and convalescent) were obtained from the United States, Italy and Spain. T cells, B-cell-depleted T cells, or PBMCs supplied cDNA or gDNA.

Authors' data handling: From reference gene primer amplification, estimates of nucleated cell counts were derived. Repertoires were generated with immunoSEQ multiplex PCR, while TCRdb's copy carries only in-frame clones and drops some. The V and J calls and clone size are taken from that table; D and trimming were inferred from the DNA. The table lists 39,000 or so clones, around 88% of them singletons. Input material: peripheral blood. The source of this sequence is a woman aged 80 or over with active or convalescent COVID-19.

CDR3 coding DNA: TGTGCCAGTAGTATAGATGTAGATAGGGGGAAAGCTTTCTTT. It yields the protein CASSIDVDRGKAFF. The chain recombines TRBV19 with TRBJ1-1; D possibly corresponds to TRBD1 (6 bases). This CDR3 comprises 14 residues. V lost 0 bases and J 9 bases, leaving 14 bases between the germline ends. Germline V lookup: CDR1 LNHDA, CDR2 SQIVND (reference sequence).